These 12 T cell receptor beta chains originate from one sample sequenced in a study of graft-versus-host responses after intestinal transplantation. Produced via immunoSEQ multiplex PCR; TCRdb's table is partial and in-frame only. This sample has tens of thousands of clones, with about 93% found just once. The specimen comprised PBMCs, sampled 750 to 800 days after a first intestinal transplant, on the day of a second. The receptors originated from a human patient who received an intestinal transplant, so some T cells may come from the graft donor.

This chain links TRBV7-8 with TRBJ2-3, with TRBD1 identical over 7 bases. V shed 3 bases, J shed 1 base, and the junction held 4 bases outside the gene matches. Per the germline V gene, CDR1 is SGHVS and CDR2 is FQNEAQ. The CDR3 consists of 15 residues. The CDR3 DNA reads TGTGCCAGCAGCTTCCTAACAGGGGGCACAGATACGCAGTATTTT. It codes for CASSFLTGGTDTQYF. Based on the CDR3 plus reference TRBV7-8 and TRBJ2-3, the full variable domain is GAGVSQSPRYKVAKRGQDVALRCDPISGHVSLFWYQQALGQGPEFLTYFQNEAQLDKSGLPSDRFFAERPEGSVSTLKIQRTQQEDSAVYLCASSFLTGGTDTQYFGPGTRLTVL.

The chain links TRBV27 to TRBJ2-3; 7 bases align to TRBD1. The CDR3 length is 15 residues. CDR1 is MNHEY and CDR2 is SMNVEV in the germline V gene (reference sequence). The ends lost 10 bases at V and 4 bases at J; junction bases unmatched: 14. CDR3 in amino acids: CATFPGQGVADTQYF. The DNA of the CDR3 is TGTGCCACCTTTCCAGGGCAGGGGGTTGCAGATACGCAGTATTTT.

This clone was counted a few times. This chain links TRBV6-1 with TRBJ1-3; D is unresolved. V lost 0 bases to trimming and J lost 0 bases, with 6 bases between them. Germline CDR1 and CDR2: MNHNS and SASEGT. This CDR3 region has 15 residues. DNA of the CDR3: TGTGCCAGCAGTGAAGCGCTTTACTCTGGAAACACCATATATTTT. Amino acids: CASSEALYSGNTIYF.

This clone was detected once. This sequence joins TRBV19 and TRBJ2-7, with unresolved D. Germline V gives CDR1 LNHDA, CDR2 SQIVND (reference sequence). Trimming removed 4 bases at V and 7 bases at J, with 11 bases between. The length of the CDR3 is 12 residues. The CDR3 is CASSSSWGEQYF. The CDR3 nucleotides read TGTGCCAGTAGTAGCTCCTGGGGAGAGCAGTACTTC.

J is TRBJ2-3 and V is TRBV6-6; 8 bases match TRBD2. The CDR3 runs 12 residues. Germline CDR1 is MNHNY and CDR2 is SVGAGI (reference sequence). V shed 6 bases, J shed 6 bases, and the junction held 2 bases outside the gene matches. The CDR3 DNA sequence: TGTGCCAGCAGCCGCGGGGGGGATACGCAGTATTTT. Protein: CASSRGGDTQYF.

This sequence joins TRBV28 and TRBJ1-2; tentatively, D is TRBD1 (6 bases). Trimming pared 1 base from V and 6 bases from J, leaving 12 bases between. Per the germline V gene, CDR1 is MDHEN and CDR2 is SYDVKM. The CDR3 has 14 residues. As DNA, the CDR3 is TGTGCCAGCAGTTTATTGGGGGGGCTAAATGGCTACACCTTC. It yields the protein CASSLLGGLNGYTF.

The genes are TRBV19 and TRBJ1-1; 9 bases agree with TRBD1. Unmatched junction bases numbered 10, after V lost 4 bases and J lost 10 bases. The CDR3 is 14 amino acids. Germline values: CDR1 LNHDA, CDR2 SQIVND (reference sequence). The CDR3 sequence: CASSKRDRDGGAFF. DNA of the CDR3: TGTGCCAGTAGTAAAAGGGACAGGGATGGGGGAGCTTTCTTT. Full variable domain (outside the CDR3, taken from reference TRBV19 and TRBJ1-1): DGGITQSPKYLFRKEGQNVTLSCEQNLNHDAMYWYRQDPGQGLRLIYYSQIVNDFQKGDIAEGYSVSREKKESFPLTVTSAQKNPTAFYLCASSKRDRDGGAFFGQGTRLTVV.

This sequence joins TRBV28 and TRBJ2-6; 7 bases line up with TRBD1. J lost 0 bases, V lost 4 bases, and 12 bases had no gene match. The germline V gene has CDR1 MDHEN and CDR2 SYDVKM. CDR3 length: 19 amino acids. The CDR3 coding sequence is TGTGCCAGCAGTTCCCCCCTCGGACAGGCGAGCTCTGGGGCCAACGTCCTGACTTTC. Protein product: CASSSPLGQASSGANVLTF.

CDR3 sequence: CASSPGQGFLGGLNEKLFF. As DNA, the CDR3 is TGTGCCAGCAGCCCCGGACAGGGGTTCCTAGGCGGGTTGAATGAAAAACTGTTTTTT. The chain employs TRBV7-9 and TRBJ1-4; 9 bases agree with TRBD1. The CDR3 spans 19 residues. V shed 5 bases, J shed 5 bases, and the junction held 18 bases outside the gene matches. Germline V gene lookup returns CDR1 SEHNR and CDR2 FQNEAQ (reference sequence).

This chain joins TRBV29-1 and TRBJ1-1, with 7 bases lining up with TRBD1. V lost 5 bases to trimming and J lost 5 bases; unmatched junction nucleotides: 5. Per the germline V gene, CDR1 is SQVTM and CDR2 is ANQGSEA. The CDR3 runs to 12 residues. The CDR3 bases are TGCAGCGTTCAGGGGACAGAGACTGAAGCTTTCTTT. Translated: CSVQGTETEAFF.

This chain connects TRBV27 to TRBJ2-5; TRBD2 is a possible D gene (6 bases). The germline CDR1 and CDR2 sequences are MNHEY and SMNVEV (reference sequence). V was pared by 5 bases and J by 4 bases, with 14 bases between. This CDR3 region has 14 residues. Here the CDR3 reads CASSPVRRGETQYF. Here the CDR3 DNA reads TGTGCCAGCAGTCCGGTCCGGCGGGGAGAGACCCAGTACTTC.

This chain joins TRBV20-1 and TRBJ1-4; D is uncertain. CDR3 size: 10 residues. The V end was cut by 6 bases, the J end by 5 bases, with 4 bases between. Germline values: CDR1 DFQATT, CDR2 SNEGSKA (reference sequence). DNA for the CDR3: TGCAGTGCCAGGAATGAAAAACTGTTTTTT. Translated: CSARNEKLFF.